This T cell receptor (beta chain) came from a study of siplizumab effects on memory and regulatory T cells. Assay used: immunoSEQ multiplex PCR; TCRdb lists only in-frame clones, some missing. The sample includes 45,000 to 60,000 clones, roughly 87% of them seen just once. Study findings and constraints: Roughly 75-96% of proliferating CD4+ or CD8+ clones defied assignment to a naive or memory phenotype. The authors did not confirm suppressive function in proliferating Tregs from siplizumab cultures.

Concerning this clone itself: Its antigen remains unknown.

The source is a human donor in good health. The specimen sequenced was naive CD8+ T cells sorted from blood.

CDR3 nucleotides: TGTGCCAGCAGCTTAGGCCCCTTATACGGGGAGCTGTTTTTT. Translation: CASSLGPLYGELFF. The rearrangement links TRBV13 to TRBJ2-2; unclear D gene. The V end was cut by 0 bases, the J end by 7 bases, with 9 bases between. Germline CDR1 and CDR2: PRHDT and FYEKMQ (reference sequence). The length of the CDR3 is 14 residues.